Sequencing of this TCR beta chain was carried out in a study of CD8 T cells in Susac syndrome. With random hexamers, reverse transcription was performed on about 0.5 to 1 ug of RNA. TCRdb reprocessed the immunoSEQ multiplex PCR reads via MiXCR and lists one record per CDR3 protein. This sample has 180,000 or so distinct CDR3 sequences, with roughly 94% found just once. The CDR3 totals 14 residues. Trimming removed 4 bases from V and 5 bases from J, with 14 bases in between. The germline V gene encodes CDR1 SGHTA and CDR2 FQGNSA. This clonotype was obtained from a human donor with Susac syndrome. V and J are TRBV7-2 and TRBJ2-5; D remains unclear. What was sequenced was CD4+ T cells from PBMCs. CDR3 DNA: TGTGCCAGCAGCTCACGGTTGGCTTGGGAGACCCAGTACTTC. Translation: CASSSRLAWETQYF. Variable domain in full (rest from reference TRBV7-2 and TRBJ2-5): GAGVSQSPSNKVTEKGKDVELRCDPISGHTALYWYRQSLGQGLEFLIYFQGNSAPDKSGLPSDRFSAERTGGSVSTLTIQRTQQEDSAVYLCASSSRLAWETQYFGPGTRLLVL.